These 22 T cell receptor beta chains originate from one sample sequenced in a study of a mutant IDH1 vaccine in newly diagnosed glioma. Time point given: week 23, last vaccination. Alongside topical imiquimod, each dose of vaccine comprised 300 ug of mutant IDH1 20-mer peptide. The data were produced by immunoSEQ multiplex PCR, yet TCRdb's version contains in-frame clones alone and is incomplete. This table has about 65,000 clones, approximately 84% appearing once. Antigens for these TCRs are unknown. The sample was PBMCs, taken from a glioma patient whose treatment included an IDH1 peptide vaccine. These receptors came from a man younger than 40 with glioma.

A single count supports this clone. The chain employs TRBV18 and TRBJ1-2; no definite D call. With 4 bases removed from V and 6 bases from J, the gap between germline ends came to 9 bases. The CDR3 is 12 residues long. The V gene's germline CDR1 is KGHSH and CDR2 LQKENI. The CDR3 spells CASSQRAHGYTF. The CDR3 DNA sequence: TGTGCCAGCTCACAAAGGGCTCATGGCTACACCTTC.

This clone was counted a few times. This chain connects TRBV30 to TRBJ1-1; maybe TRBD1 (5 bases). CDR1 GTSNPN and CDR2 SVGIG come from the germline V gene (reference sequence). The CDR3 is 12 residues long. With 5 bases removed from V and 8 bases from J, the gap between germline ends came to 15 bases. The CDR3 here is CAWGVWDREAFF. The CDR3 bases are TGTGCCTGGGGAGTATGGGACCGCGAAGCTTTCTTT.

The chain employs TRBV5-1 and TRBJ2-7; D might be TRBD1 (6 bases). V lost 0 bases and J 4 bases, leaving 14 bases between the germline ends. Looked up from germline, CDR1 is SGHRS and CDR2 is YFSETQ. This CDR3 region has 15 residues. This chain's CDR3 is CASSLATGTQYEQYF. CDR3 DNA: TGCGCCAGCAGCTTGGCTACTGGGACACAGTACGAGCAGTACTTC.

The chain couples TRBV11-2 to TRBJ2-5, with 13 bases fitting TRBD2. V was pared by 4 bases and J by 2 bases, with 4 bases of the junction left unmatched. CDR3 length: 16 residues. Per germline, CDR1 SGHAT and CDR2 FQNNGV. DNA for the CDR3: TGTGCCAGCAGCTCACGACTAGCGGGGGGTCAAGAGACCCAGTACTTC. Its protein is CASSSRLAGGQETQYF.

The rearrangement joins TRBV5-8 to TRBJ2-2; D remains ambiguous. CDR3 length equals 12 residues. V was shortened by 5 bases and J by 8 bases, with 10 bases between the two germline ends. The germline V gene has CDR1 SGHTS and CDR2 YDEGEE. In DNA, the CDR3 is TGTGCCAGCAGAGCCGACAAAGGGGAGCTGTTTTTT. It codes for CASRADKGELFF.

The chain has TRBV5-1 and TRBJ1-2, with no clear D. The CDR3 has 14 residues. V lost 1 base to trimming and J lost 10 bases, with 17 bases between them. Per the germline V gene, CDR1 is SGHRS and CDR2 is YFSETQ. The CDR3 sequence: CASSLWGASTYYTF. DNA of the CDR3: TGCGCCAGCAGCTTGTGGGGAGCTTCCACATACTACACCTTC.

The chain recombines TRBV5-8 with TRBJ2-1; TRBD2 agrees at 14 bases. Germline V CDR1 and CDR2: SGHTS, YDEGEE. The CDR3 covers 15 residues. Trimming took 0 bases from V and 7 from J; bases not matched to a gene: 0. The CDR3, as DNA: TGTGCCAGCAGCTTGGGACTAGCGGGGGGGAATGAGCAGTTCTTC. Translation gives CASSLGLAGGNEQFF.

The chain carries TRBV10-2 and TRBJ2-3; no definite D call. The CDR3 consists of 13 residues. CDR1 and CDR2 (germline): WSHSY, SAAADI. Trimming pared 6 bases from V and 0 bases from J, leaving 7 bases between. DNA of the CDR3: TGCGCCAGCAGAGGGATTAGCACAGATACGCAGTATTTT. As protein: CASRGISTDTQYF.

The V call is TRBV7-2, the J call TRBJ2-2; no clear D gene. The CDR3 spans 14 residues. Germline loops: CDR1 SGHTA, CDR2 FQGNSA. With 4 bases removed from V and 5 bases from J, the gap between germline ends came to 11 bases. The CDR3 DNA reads TGTGCCAGCAGCTCTACTCTAGGGACCGGGGAGCTGTTTTTT. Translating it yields CASSSTLGTGELFF.

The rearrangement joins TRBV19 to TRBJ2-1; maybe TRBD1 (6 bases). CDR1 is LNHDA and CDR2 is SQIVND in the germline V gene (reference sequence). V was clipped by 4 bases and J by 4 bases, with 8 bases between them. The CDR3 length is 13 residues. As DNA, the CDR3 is TGTGCCAGTAGTAGGGACACGTACAATGAGCAGTTCTTC. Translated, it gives CASSRDTYNEQFF.

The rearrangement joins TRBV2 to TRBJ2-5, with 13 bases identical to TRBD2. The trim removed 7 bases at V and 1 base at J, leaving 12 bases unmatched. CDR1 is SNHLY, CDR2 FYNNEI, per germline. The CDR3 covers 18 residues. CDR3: CASTASGLAGATQETQYF. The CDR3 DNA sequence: TGTGCCAGCACCGCGAGCGGACTAGCGGGGGCCACCCAAGAGACCCAGTACTTC.

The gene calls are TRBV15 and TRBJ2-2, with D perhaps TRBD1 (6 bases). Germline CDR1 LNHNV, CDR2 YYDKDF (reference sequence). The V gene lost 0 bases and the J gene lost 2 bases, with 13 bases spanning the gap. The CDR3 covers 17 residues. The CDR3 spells CATSRDGTGKNTGELFF. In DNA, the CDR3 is TGTGCCACCAGCAGAGATGGAACAGGGAAAAACACCGGGGAGCTGTTTTTT.

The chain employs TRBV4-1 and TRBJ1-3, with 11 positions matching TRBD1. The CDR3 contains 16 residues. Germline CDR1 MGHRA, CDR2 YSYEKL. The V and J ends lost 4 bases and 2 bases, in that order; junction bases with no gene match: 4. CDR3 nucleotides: TGCGCCAGCAGCCGAGGACAGGGGGCGGCTGGAAACACCATATATTTT. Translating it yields CASSRGQGAAGNTIYF.

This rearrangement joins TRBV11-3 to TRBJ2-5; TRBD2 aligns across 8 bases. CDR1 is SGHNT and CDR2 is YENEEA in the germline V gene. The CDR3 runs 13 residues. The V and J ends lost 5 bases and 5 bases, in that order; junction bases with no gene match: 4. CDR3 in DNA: TGTGCCAGCAGCGTCGGGGGGGCGGAGACCCAGTACTTC. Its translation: CASSVGGAETQYF.

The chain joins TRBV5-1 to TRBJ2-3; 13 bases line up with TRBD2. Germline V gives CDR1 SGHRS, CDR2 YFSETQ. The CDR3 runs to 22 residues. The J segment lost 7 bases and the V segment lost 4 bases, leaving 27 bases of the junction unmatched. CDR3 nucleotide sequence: TGCGCCAGCAGCACCCGGGACACGACGATACTAGCGGGGGGGCACCGTTTGAATACGCAGTATTTT. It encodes CASSTRDTTILAGGHRLNTQYF.

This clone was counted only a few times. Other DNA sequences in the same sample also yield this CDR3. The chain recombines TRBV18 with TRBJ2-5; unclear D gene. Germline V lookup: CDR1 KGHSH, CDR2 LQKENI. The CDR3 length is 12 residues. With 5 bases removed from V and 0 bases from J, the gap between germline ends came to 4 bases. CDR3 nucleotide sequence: TGTGCCAGCTCAGCGAACCAAGAGACCCAGTACTTC. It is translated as CASSANQETQYF.

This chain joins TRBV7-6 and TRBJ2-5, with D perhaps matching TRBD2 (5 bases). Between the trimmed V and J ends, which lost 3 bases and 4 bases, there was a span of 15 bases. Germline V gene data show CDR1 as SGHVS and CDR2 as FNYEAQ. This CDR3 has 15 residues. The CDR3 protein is CASSFGLVRRETQYF. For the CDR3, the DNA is TGTGCCAGCAGCTTTGGACTGGTCAGAAGAGAGACCCAGTACTTC. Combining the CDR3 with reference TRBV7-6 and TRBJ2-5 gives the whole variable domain GAGVSQSPRYKVTKRGQDVALRCDPISGHVSLYWYRQALGQGPEFLTYFNYEAQQDKSGLPNDRFSAERPEGSISTLTIQRTEQRDSAMYRCASSFGLVRRETQYFGPGTRLLVL.

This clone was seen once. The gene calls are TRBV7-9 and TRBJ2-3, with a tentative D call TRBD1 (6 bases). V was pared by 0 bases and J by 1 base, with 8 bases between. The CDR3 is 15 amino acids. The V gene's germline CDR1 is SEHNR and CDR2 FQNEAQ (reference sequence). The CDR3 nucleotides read TGTGCCAGCAGCTTAGCCCCAGGGGGCACAGATACGCAGTATTTT. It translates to CASSLAPGGTDTQYF.

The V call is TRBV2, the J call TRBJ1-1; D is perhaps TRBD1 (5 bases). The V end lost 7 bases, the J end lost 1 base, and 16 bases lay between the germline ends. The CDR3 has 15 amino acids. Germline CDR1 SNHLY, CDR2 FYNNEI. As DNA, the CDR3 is TGTGCCAGCATTAATAACGGGGCCCGGAACACTGAAGCTTTCTTT. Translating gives CASINNGARNTEAFF.

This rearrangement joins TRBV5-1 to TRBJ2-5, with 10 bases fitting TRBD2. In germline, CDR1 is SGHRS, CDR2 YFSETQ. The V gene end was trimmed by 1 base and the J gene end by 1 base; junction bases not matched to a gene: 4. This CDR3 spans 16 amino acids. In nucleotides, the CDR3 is TGCGCCAGCAGCTTGAGACTAGCGGGTTCCCAAGAGACCCAGTACTTC. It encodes CASSLRLAGSQETQYF.

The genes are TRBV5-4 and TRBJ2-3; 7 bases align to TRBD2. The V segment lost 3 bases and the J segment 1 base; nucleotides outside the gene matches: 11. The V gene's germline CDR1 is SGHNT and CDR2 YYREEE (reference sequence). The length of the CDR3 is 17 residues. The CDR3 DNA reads TGTGCCAGCAGCTCTCTTAGCCGGGACTATCGCACAGATACGCAGTATTTT. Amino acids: CASSSLSRDYRTDTQYF.

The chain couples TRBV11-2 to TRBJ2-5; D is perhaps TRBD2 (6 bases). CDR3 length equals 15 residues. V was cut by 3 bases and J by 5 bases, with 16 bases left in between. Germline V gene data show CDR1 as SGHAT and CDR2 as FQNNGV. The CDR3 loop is CASSLTSVMGETQYF. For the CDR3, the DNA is TGTGCCAGCAGCTTGACTAGTGTAATGGGGGAGACCCAGTACTTC.